Below are 29 T cell receptor beta chains sequenced from a single sample in a study of shared clonotypes between healthy human individuals. Measured with immunoSEQ multiplex PCR; TCRdb has only the in-frame clones, and not every one. The table records about 2.4 million clones, around nine tenths of them present only once. The sample comprised naive CD4+ T cells sorted from blood. Subset reported: CD45RA+ positively selected. Every receptor here comes from a man between 18 and 29 years old in good health.

The chain joins TRBV6-1 to TRBJ2-3; the D gene could be TRBD1 or TRBD2 (5 bases each). CDR1 and CDR2 (germline): MNHNS, SASEGT. This CDR3 spans 13 amino acids. Trimming cost V 7 bases and J 3 bases, with 11 bases left between them. CDR3 sequence reads: CASTAWGTDTQYF. The CDR3 bases are TGTGCCAGCACTGCATGGGGGACAGATACGCAGTATTTT.

The V and J genes are TRBV10-1 and TRBJ1-6; 9 bases match TRBD1. Per germline, CDR1 WNHNN and CDR2 SYGVQD (reference sequence). The CDR3 length is 15 residues. J was trimmed by 7 bases and V by 4 bases; bases with no gene match: 5. This chain's CDR3 is CASSGLTGGNSPLHF. In DNA, the CDR3 is TGCGCCAGCAGTGGATTGACAGGGGGAAATTCACCCCTCCACTTT.

The rearrangement links TRBV6-1 to TRBJ2-1; 7 bases agree with TRBD2. In germline, CDR1 is MNHNS, CDR2 SASEGT. This CDR3 has 15 residues. The V segment lost 5 bases and the J segment 4 bases; nucleotides outside the gene matches: 8. CDR3: CASSSWGGSYNEQFF. DNA for the CDR3: TGTGCCAGCAGTTCCTGGGGGGGAAGTTACAATGAGCAGTTCTTC.

Details on this clone: Other DNA sequences in this specimen translate into the identical CDR3. The rearrangement joins TRBV11-3 to TRBJ2-7; weak D call: TRBD2 (6 bases). Germline values: CDR1 SGHNT, CDR2 YENEEA. There are 12 residues in the CDR3. V lost 5 bases and J lost 6, with 11 bases in between. CDR3 sequence reads: CASSLQGGEQYF. The CDR3 coding sequence is TGTGCCAGCAGCCTCCAGGGAGGCGAGCAGTACTTC.

The chain recombines TRBV11-1 with TRBJ2-7; D not certain. This CDR3 comprises 14 residues. With 2 bases removed from V and 2 bases from J, the gap between germline ends came to 10 bases. The germline V gene encodes CDR1 SGHAT and CDR2 FQDESV (reference sequence). CDR3 loop: CASSLLTLTYEQYF. The DNA of the CDR3 is TGTGCCAGCAGCTTACTAACCCTTACCTACGAGCAGTACTTC.

Only one count was recorded for this clone. This chain joins TRBV7-2 and TRBJ1-6; TRBD1 matches at 8 bases. With V trimmed by 5 bases and J by 7 bases, 4 bases remained unmatched. Germline CDR1 reads SGHTA; CDR2 reads FQGNSA. The CDR3 contains 14 residues. CDR3 sequence (DNA): TGTGCCAGCAGCGCAGGACAGGGAAATTCACCCCTCCACTTT. Protein sequence: CASSAGQGNSPLHF.

The chain employs TRBV5-1 and TRBJ2-1, with 8 bases aligning to TRBD1. The junction had 6 bases not matched to a gene; V was cut back by 4 bases and J by 0 bases. This CDR3 has 16 amino acids. The germline CDR1 and CDR2 sequences are SGHRS and YFSETQ. CDR3 sequence reads: CASSALTGASYNEQFF. The CDR3 DNA is TGCGCCAGCAGCGCACTGACAGGGGCCTCCTACAATGAGCAGTTCTTC.

CDR3 protein: CAWKRPGTGGSEAFF. The CDR3, as DNA: TGTGCCTGGAAAAGGCCCGGGACAGGGGGTTCTGAAGCTTTCTTT. This chain connects TRBV30 to TRBJ1-1; 11 bases match TRBD1. The trim removed 4 bases at V and 6 bases at J, leaving 10 bases unmatched. The CDR3 contains 15 residues. CDR1 is GTSNPN and CDR2 is SVGIG in the germline V gene (reference sequence).

V and J are TRBV9 and TRBJ2-3, with D perhaps matching TRBD1 (7 bases). Germline CDR1 reads SGDLS; CDR2 reads YYNGEE. Trimming pared 4 bases from V and 2 bases from J, leaving 17 bases between. The CDR3 totals 16 residues. The CDR3 loop is CASSSPGGTVTDTQYF. The CDR3 DNA reads as TGTGCCAGCAGCTCCCCAGGGGGGACAGTCACAGATACGCAGTATTTT.

The chain is built from TRBV6-4 and TRBJ2-5, with D tentatively TRBD1 (6 bases). V lost 0 bases to trimming and J lost 6 bases, with 8 bases between them. The CDR3 covers 13 residues. From germline, CDR1 is MRHNA and CDR2 SNTAGT. The CDR3 nucleotides read TGTGCCAGCAGTGACTCAGGGGGAAAGACCCAGTACTTC. Translation gives CASSDSGGKTQYF.

V and J are TRBV6-6 and TRBJ2-1; TRBD2 aligns across 9 bases. The CDR3 loop spans 16 amino acids. Germline values: CDR1 MNHNY, CDR2 SVGAGI (reference sequence). Germline trimming cut 5 bases from V and 9 bases from J; bases unmatched to any gene: 14. For the CDR3, the DNA is TGTGCCAGCAGTCCCCCATCGGCGGGAGGGCGAGTTGAGCAGTTCTTC. The encoded protein is CASSPPSAGGRVEQFF.

This clone was counted once. The J gene is TRBJ2-5, the V gene TRBV5-1; D perhaps matches TRBD1 (6 bases). V lost 0 bases and J lost 5, with 14 bases in between. Germline lookup yields CDR1 SGHRS and CDR2 YFSETQ. The CDR3 is made up of 15 amino acids. Here the CDR3 reads CASSLAGAAWETQYF. As DNA, the CDR3 is TGCGCCAGCAGCTTGGCAGGGGCGGCCTGGGAGACCCAGTACTTC. Full variable domain (outside the CDR3, taken from reference TRBV5-1 and TRBJ2-5): KAGVTQTPRYLIKTRGQQVTLSCSPISGHRSVSWYQQTPGQGLQFLFEYFSETQRNKGNFPGRFSGRQFSNSRSEMNVSTLELGDSALYLCASSLAGAAWETQYFGPGTRLLVL.

This chain connects TRBV10-3 to TRBJ2-3; possibly TRBD2 for D (6 bases). Germline V lookup: CDR1 ENHRY, CDR2 SYGVKD. V lost 2 bases to trimming and J lost 5 bases, with 8 bases between them. The CDR3 length is 13 residues. The CDR3 sequence: CAISERLGDTQYF. DNA for the CDR3: TGTGCCATCAGTGAGAGACTAGGAGATACGCAGTATTTT.

The V call is TRBV5-6, the J call TRBJ2-1, with D uncertain. The CDR3 loop spans 13 amino acids. The V gene lost 0 bases and the J gene lost 7 bases, with 8 bases spanning the gap. The germline CDR1 and CDR2 sequences are SGHDT and YYEEEE. As DNA, the CDR3 is TGTGCCAGCAGCTTGGTAGGGCGGAATGAGCAGTTCTTC. Amino acids: CASSLVGRNEQFF.

The V and J genes are TRBV5-5 and TRBJ1-1; TRBD1 aligns across 8 bases. Germline CDR1 and CDR2: SGHKS and YYEKEE (reference sequence). The junction had 5 bases not matched to a gene; V was cut back by 2 bases and J by 11 bases. The CDR3 extends over 12 amino acids. DNA for the CDR3: TGTGCCAGCAGCTTAGCAGGGGGCCTTGCTTTCTTT. The encoded protein is CASSLAGGLAFF.

Only one count was recorded for this clone. V is TRBV5-5 and J is TRBJ2-3; 7 positions match TRBD2. This CDR3 has 14 residues. Trimming at V came to 4 bases and at J to 2 bases, leaving 4 bases not matched to a gene. Germline CDR1 reads SGHKS; CDR2 reads YYEKEE (reference sequence). The CDR3 DNA reads as TGTGCCAGCAGCCCCCTAGCGGCCACAGATACGCAGTATTTT. The encoded protein is CASSPLAATDTQYF.

V and J are TRBV11-2 and TRBJ1-6, with D tentatively TRBD1 (6 bases). Trimming shortened V by 4 bases and J by 10 bases, and 14 bases separated the two germline ends. The CDR3 has 14 residues. In germline, CDR1 is SGHAT, CDR2 FQNNGV. CDR3 sequence: CASSSGVLNSPLHF. CDR3 DNA: TGTGCCAGCAGCTCAGGGGTCTTAAACTCACCCCTCCACTTT.

The chain has TRBV19 and TRBJ1-5, with D hard to call. This CDR3 spans 16 amino acids. The germline gives CDR1 LNHDA, CDR2 SQIVND (reference sequence). The V end was cut by 8 bases, the J end by 0 bases, with 17 bases between. CDR3 amino acids: CASGIWTGDSNQPQHF. CDR3 nucleotide sequence: TGTGCCAGTGGGATTTGGACGGGAGATAGCAATCAGCCCCAGCATTTT.

V and J are TRBV5-1 and TRBJ2-1, with D perhaps assigned TRBD1 or TRBD2 (6 bases each). The CDR3 has 14 residues. V lost 3 bases and J 6 bases, leaving 13 bases between the germline ends. The germline CDR1 and CDR2 sequences are SGHRS and YFSETQ. The DNA for the CDR3 is TGCGCCAGCAGCTCAACCGGGGGCGGCAATGAGCAGTTCTTC. As protein: CASSSTGGGNEQFF.

This chain links TRBV6-1 with TRBJ1-3, with a weak D call TRBD1 (5 bases). Trimming removed 2 bases from V and 4 bases from J, with 9 bases in between. Germline loops: CDR1 MNHNS, CDR2 SASEGT. The CDR3 has 14 amino acids. The DNA of the CDR3 is TGTGCCAGCAGTGAACAGGGCACGGGAAACACCATATATTTT. Encoded protein: CASSEQGTGNTIYF.

The J gene is TRBJ2-2, the V gene TRBV7-9, with 10 bases identical to TRBD2. Germline V lookup: CDR1 SEHNR, CDR2 FQNEAQ (reference sequence). With 3 bases clipped from V and 6 bases from J, the junction kept 7 bases outside the gene matches. The CDR3 sequence is 16 residues long. In nucleotides, the CDR3 is TGTGCCAGCAGCTTTACTAGCGGGATAGGCGCCGGGGAGCTGTTTTTT. It is translated as CASSFTSGIGAGELFF.

The rearrangement uses TRBV19 and TRBJ1-3; weak D call: TRBD1 (6 bases). Trimming took 4 bases from V and 2 from J, leaving 12 bases between them. The germline V gene has CDR1 LNHDA and CDR2 SQIVND (reference sequence). The CDR3 covers 15 residues. The CDR3 DNA reads as TGTGCCAGTAGTACGACAGGATTTGCTGGAAACACCATATATTTT. Amino acid sequence: CASSTTGFAGNTIYF.

A remark on this clone: The identical CDR3 is also encoded by other nucleotide sequences in the sample. The chain couples TRBV5-1 to TRBJ1-2; the D gene is possibly TRBD1 (5 bases). CDR3 length equals 14 residues. Trimming stripped 4 bases from V and 4 bases from J, with 14 bases between. The germline gives CDR1 SGHRS, CDR2 YFSETQ. This CDR3 reads CASSTRDGIYGYTF. CDR3 DNA: TGCGCCAGCAGCACAAGGGACGGTATCTATGGCTACACCTTC.

This chain connects TRBV19 to TRBJ1-1; 9 nucleotides line up with TRBD1. The germline CDR1 and CDR2 sequences are LNHDA and SQIVND (reference sequence). J was trimmed by 4 bases and V by 2 bases; bases with no gene match: 2. CDR3 length: 14 amino acids. CDR3 nucleotides: TGTGCCAGTAGTATAAACAGGGGGCCCACTGAAGCTTTCTTT. Translation: CASSINRGPTEAFF.

There are a few counts of this clone. The chain has TRBV6-5 and TRBJ1-4, with a possible D match to TRBD1 (5 bases). CDR3 length equals 13 residues. Germline V lookup: CDR1 MNHEY, CDR2 SVGAGI. Trimming cost V 2 bases and J 4 bases, with 5 bases left between them. The CDR3 nucleotides are TGTGCCAGCAGTTACCAGGGTAATGAAAAACTGTTTTTT. Translated: CASSYQGNEKLFF.

This chain connects TRBV6-6 to TRBJ2-7; D might be TRBD1 or TRBD2, each matching 5 bases. CDR1 is MNHNY, CDR2 SVGAGI, per germline (reference sequence). V gave up 4 bases and J gave up 4 bases, with 8 bases separating them. This CDR3 region has 12 residues. The CDR3 DNA reads as TGTGCCAGCAGTTGGGACGGGTACGAGCAGTACTTC. Translating gives CASSWDGYEQYF.

The chain recombines TRBV5-5 with TRBJ2-7; 8 bases align to TRBD1. The CDR3 is 14 residues long. The ends lost 3 bases at V and 3 bases at J; junction bases unmatched: 5. Germline V gene sequence: CDR1 SGHKS, CDR2 YYEKEE (reference sequence). The CDR3 loop is CASSSYTGGYEQYF. The CDR3 nucleotides are TGTGCCAGCAGCTCGTACACAGGGGGCTACGAGCAGTACTTC.

In this sample, this clone turned up once. The J gene is TRBJ1-5, the V gene TRBV7-8; D is unclear. CDR3 length: 12 amino acids. The V and J ends lost 4 bases and 11 bases respectively, with 12 bases between them. Per the germline V gene, CDR1 is SGHVS and CDR2 is FQNEAQ. This CDR3 is CASSSPAEAQHF. CDR3 nucleotides: TGTGCCAGCAGCTCCCCGGCAGAGGCCCAGCATTTT. Supplemented by reference TRBV7-8 and TRBJ1-5, the full variable domain reads GAGVSQSPRYKVAKRGQDVALRCDPISGHVSLFWYQQALGQGPEFLTYFQNEAQLDKSGLPSDRFFAERPEGSVSTLKIQRTQQEDSAVYLCASSSPAEAQHFGDGTRLSIL.

This clone was observed a few times. The gene calls are TRBV19 and TRBJ1-2, with D unresolved. The V gene lost 0 bases and the J gene lost 10 bases, with 9 bases spanning the gap. CDR3 size: 12 residues. Germline V lookup: CDR1 LNHDA, CDR2 SQIVND (reference sequence). Here the CDR3 reads CASSIDKVSYTF. The CDR3 DNA reads TGTGCCAGTAGTATAGACAAGGTGTCCTACACCTTC.